There are a few counts of the clone carrying this T cell receptor (beta chain). No antigen is known for it. The junction shows a germline mismatch at one end, possibly a read error. These data originate in a study of T cells in localized non-small cell lung cancer. Notes on the study in general: In adjacent lung, a median about 50 of the top 100 tumor clones were found.

The germline V gene encodes CDR1 MNHGY and CDR2 SAAAGT. The CDR3 has 14 residues. The method was immunoSEQ multiplex PCR; TCRdb's version includes in-frame clones alone and lacks a portion of them. The sample yields 950 to 1,500 clones, around a quarter seen once. The TCR comes from a woman aged 35 to 69 with stage I squamous cell lung carcinoma. This material consisted of normal lung tissue next to the tumor, taken before any cancer treatment. The rearrangement links TRBV6-8 to TRBJ2-7; 8 bases are a match to TRBD1. In DNA, the CDR3 is TGTGCCATCAGTGTTCAGGGGGCGCGGTACGAGCAGTACTTC. This translates into CAISVQGARYEQYF.